This passage covers 17 T cell receptor beta chains from one sample sequenced in a study of CD8 T cells in Susac syndrome (dated by TCRdb to about 2019). Library method: the immunoSEQ multiplex PCR assay. RNA was extracted with the RNeasy kit and roughly 0.5 to 1 ug was reverse transcribed using random hexamers. TCRdb passed the public sequencing reads through fastp at Q25 and MiXCR, retaining productive beta sequences. Every entry covers one CDR3 protein and lists the most common genes and DNA from its rows. For this sample the table gives more than 110,000 distinct CDR3 sequences, of which about 94% were detected only once. Of the sample, 0.27% falls within the top ten clones. The sequenced sample was CD8+ T cells from PBMCs. Receptors were obtained from a human donor in good health.

This chain joins TRBV20-1 and TRBJ1-2, with no clear D. The CDR3 contains 10 residues. V was pared by 1 base and J by 7 bases, with 4 bases between. Germline V gene sequence: CDR1 DFQATT, CDR2 SNEGSKA (reference sequence). CDR3 in amino acids: CSARVLGYTF. The CDR3 DNA follows: TGCAGTGCTAGAGTTCTTGGCTACACCTTC.

The genes are TRBV4-1 and TRBJ2-1; 8 bases align to TRBD2. J gave up 4 bases and V 7 bases, and 9 bases lay outside the gene matches. The CDR3 contains 15 residues. Germline V lookup: CDR1 MGHRA, CDR2 YSYEKL. The CDR3 DNA is TGCGCCAGCAAGTTAGGGACTAGTGGTTACAATGAGCAGTTCTTC. Its translation: CASKLGTSGYNEQFF.

The genes are TRBV9 and TRBJ2-6; either TRBD1 or TRBD2 may supply D (5 bases each). This CDR3 is built from 15 residues. The V and J ends lost 4 bases and 2 bases respectively, with 10 bases between them. Germline-derived CDR1 and CDR2 are SGDLS and YYNGEE. CDR3 in amino acids: CASSSRETGANVLTF. The CDR3 bases are TGTGCCAGCAGCTCCAGGGAGACTGGGGCCAACGTCCTGACTTTC.

CDR3 in DNA: TGTGCCAGCAGCTCCACCATAGACTATCAACAGGGGTCGAATGAGCAGTTCTTC. Translated: CASSSTIDYQQGSNEQFF. The V and J genes are TRBV7-9 and TRBJ2-1; 7 bases line up with TRBD1. The CDR3 contains 18 residues. CDR1 is SEHNR, CDR2 FQNEAQ, per germline (reference sequence). Unmatched junction bases numbered 19, after V lost 4 bases and J lost 7 bases.

The gene calls are TRBV29-1 and TRBJ2-7; D uncertain. Germline CDR1 reads SQVTM; CDR2 reads ANQGSEA. Trimming shortened V by 4 bases and J by 7 bases, and 14 bases separated the two germline ends. The CDR3 runs to 12 residues. In nucleotides, the CDR3 is TGCAGCGTTGTTCACACCTTGGGGGAGCAGTACTTC. Translation: CSVVHTLGEQYF.

This chain uses TRBV5-1 with TRBJ2-7, with 12 bases matching TRBD1. The CDR3 extends over 15 amino acids. From germline, CDR1 is SGHRS and CDR2 YFSETQ. The J segment lost 5 bases and the V segment lost 0 bases, leaving 3 bases of the junction unmatched. As DNA, the CDR3 is TGCGCCAGCAGCTTGGAGGGACAGGGGGCTGACGAGCAGTACTTC. It codes for CASSLEGQGADEQYF.

The genes are TRBV4-3 and TRBJ2-1, with a possible D match to TRBD2 (5 bases). V lost 0 bases to trimming and J lost 8 bases, with 17 bases between them. The CDR3 consists of 16 residues. Germline values: CDR1 LGHNA, CDR2 YSLEER. CDR3 sequence (DNA): TGCGCCAGCAGCCAAGATTGGTCGAGCGGTCTCGATGAGCAGTTCTTC. Encoded protein: CASSQDWSSGLDEQFF.

The chain carries TRBV29-1 and TRBJ2-7, with D hard to call. Germline CDR1 reads SQVTM; CDR2 reads ANQGSEA. With 4 bases removed from V and 7 bases from J, the gap between germline ends came to 8 bases. CDR3 size: 10 residues. The chain's CDR3 is CSVGASEQYF. The CDR3 region has the DNA TGCAGCGTTGGAGCGTCTGAGCAGTACTTC.

The gene calls are TRBV6-2 or TRBV6-3 and TRBJ2-1; the match to TRBD2 covers 10 bases. The germline V gene encodes CDR1 MNHEY and CDR2 SVGEGT. With V trimmed by 5 bases and J by 15 bases, 7 bases remained unmatched. The CDR3 is 12 amino acids. The CDR3 loop is CASSVSSGRLFF. For the CDR3, the DNA is TGTGCCAGCAGTGTTTCTAGCGGGAGATTGTTCTTC.

The rearrangement uses TRBV7-9 and TRBJ2-1, with D perhaps assigned TRBD1 or TRBD2 (5 bases each). The CDR3 spans 15 residues. Trimming took off 6 bases at V and 8 bases at J, with 20 bases between the two ends. Germline CDR1 is SEHNR and CDR2 is FQNEAQ (reference sequence). The CDR3 DNA reads as TGTGCCAGCAGTCAACTGGGGGACCCAAAGGATGAGCAGTTCTTC. Amino acids: CASSQLGDPKDEQFF.

V gene TRBV27 combines with J gene TRBJ2-3; no definite D call. CDR3 length: 16 amino acids. The germline V gene has CDR1 MNHEY and CDR2 SMNVEV (reference sequence). The V end was cut by 3 bases, the J end by 1 base, with 14 bases between. The DNA of the CDR3 is TGTGCCAGCAGTTTCTCGGCTCACGGTCGCACAGATACGCAGTATTTT. Its protein product is CASSFSAHGRTDTQYF.

The chain recombines TRBV6-2 or TRBV6-3 with TRBJ1-5; TRBD1 matches at 7 bases. The germline CDR1 and CDR2 sequences are MNHEY and SVGEGT. After removal of 6 bases from V and 5 bases from J, the junction contained 4 bases not matched to a gene. This CDR3 has 13 amino acids. The chain's CDR3 is CASRQGGHQPQHF. As DNA, the CDR3 is TGTGCCAGCAGGCAGGGGGGCCATCAGCCCCAGCATTTT.

This clonotype showed up just once. The genes are TRBV7-9 and TRBJ1-2; 10 bases align to TRBD1. The germline V gene encodes CDR1 SEHNR and CDR2 FQNEAQ (reference sequence). V was clipped by 3 bases and J by 4 bases; unmatched bases: 8. CDR3 length: 16 residues. CDR3 sequence: CASSFSGTGDPYGYTF. The CDR3, as DNA: TGTGCCAGCAGCTTCTCCGGGACAGGGGACCCCTATGGCTACACCTTC.

The rearrangement joins TRBV9 to TRBJ2-3; TRBD2 aligns across 7 bases. V lost 4 bases to trimming and J lost 2 bases; unmatched junction nucleotides: 7. Germline assignment: CDR1 SGDLS and CDR2 YYNGEE. This CDR3 is 15 amino acids long. CDR3 coding DNA: TGTGCCAGCAGCCCCGGCGGGGGAACCACAGATACGCAGTATTTT. It is translated as CASSPGGGTTDTQYF.

The chain employs TRBV27 and TRBJ2-1; possibly TRBD1 or TRBD2 for D (6 bases each). The CDR3 loop spans 15 amino acids. Germline loops: CDR1 MNHEY, CDR2 SMNVEV (reference sequence). Trimming cost V 5 bases and J 6 bases, with 17 bases left between them. CDR3 sequence: CASSPRGASINEQFF. In DNA, the CDR3 is TGTGCCAGCAGTCCGAGGGGGGCCTCCATCAATGAGCAGTTCTTC.

This chain connects TRBV12-3 or TRBV12-4 to TRBJ1-2; weak D call: TRBD1 (5 bases). This CDR3 comprises 12 residues. The germline V and J ends were trimmed by 3 bases and 6 bases, with 8 bases remaining between them. The CDR3 bases are TGTGCCAGCAGTTTGAGGGGCGATGGCTACACCTTC. It specifies CASSLRGDGYTF.

This chain links TRBV5-5 with TRBJ2-1; 11 positions agree with TRBD2. CDR3 length equals 16 residues. Per the germline V gene, CDR1 is SGHKS and CDR2 is YYEKEE (reference sequence). With V trimmed by 4 bases and J by 1 base, 4 bases remained unmatched. CDR3 in DNA: TGTGCCAGCAGCCACACTAGCGGGAGTTCCTACAATGAGCAGTTCTTC. This translates into CASSHTSGSSYNEQFF.